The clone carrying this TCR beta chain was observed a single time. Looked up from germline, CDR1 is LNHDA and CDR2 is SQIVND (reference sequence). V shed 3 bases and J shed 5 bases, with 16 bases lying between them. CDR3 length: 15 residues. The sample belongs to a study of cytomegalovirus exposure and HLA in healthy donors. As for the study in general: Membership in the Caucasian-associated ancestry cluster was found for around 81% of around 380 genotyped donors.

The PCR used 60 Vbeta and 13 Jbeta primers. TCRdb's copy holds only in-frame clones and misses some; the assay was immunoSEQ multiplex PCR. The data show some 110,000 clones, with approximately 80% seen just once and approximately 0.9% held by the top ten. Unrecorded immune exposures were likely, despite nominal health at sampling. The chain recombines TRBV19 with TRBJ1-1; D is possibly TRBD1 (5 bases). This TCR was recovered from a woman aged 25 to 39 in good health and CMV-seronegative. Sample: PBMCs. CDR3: CASSMRWGERTEAFF. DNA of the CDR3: TGTGCCAGTAGTATGAGATGGGGGGAGCGGACTGAAGCTTTCTTT.